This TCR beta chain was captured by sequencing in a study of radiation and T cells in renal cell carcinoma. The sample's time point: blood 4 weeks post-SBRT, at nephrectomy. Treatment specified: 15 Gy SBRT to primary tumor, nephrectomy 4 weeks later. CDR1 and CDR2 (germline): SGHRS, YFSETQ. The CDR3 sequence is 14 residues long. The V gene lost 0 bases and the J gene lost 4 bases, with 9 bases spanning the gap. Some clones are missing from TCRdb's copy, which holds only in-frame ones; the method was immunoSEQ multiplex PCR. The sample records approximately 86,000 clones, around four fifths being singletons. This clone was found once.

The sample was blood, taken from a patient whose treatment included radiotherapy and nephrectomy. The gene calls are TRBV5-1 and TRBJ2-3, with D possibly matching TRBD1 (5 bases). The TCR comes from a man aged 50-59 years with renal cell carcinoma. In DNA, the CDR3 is TGCGCCAGCAGCTTGGATGCAGGGTCAGATACGCAGTATTTT. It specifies CASSLDAGSDTQYF. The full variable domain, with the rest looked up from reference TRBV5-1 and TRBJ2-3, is KAGVTQTPRYLIKTRGQQVTLSCSPISGHRSVSWYQQTPGQGLQFLFEYFSETQRNKGNFPGRFSGRQFSNSRSEMNVSTLELGDSALYLCASSLDAGSDTQYFGPGTRLTVL.